The following is a T cell receptor (beta chain) sequence with its context. This sample is drawn from a study of blood T cell repertoires in COVID-19. The CDR3 is 15 amino acids. The V gene's germline CDR1 is MNHEY and CDR2 SVGAGI. With 6 bases removed from V and 0 bases from J, the gap between germline ends came to 12 bases. The repertoire was sequenced with immunoSEQ multiplex PCR; TCRdb's copy has only in-frame clones and lacks some. This sample has roughly 180,000 clones; about four fifths occur once, and the top ten carry 8% to 8.5%. The sequence was collected from a woman aged 55-70 years with COVID-19, enrolled during active disease. The source material was peripheral blood. The chain employs TRBV6-5 and TRBJ1-5, with a tentative D call TRBD1 (5 bases). CDR3 in amino acids: CASRTQVYSNQPQHF. Written as DNA, the CDR3 is TGTGCCAGCAGAACACAGGTTTATAGCAATCAGCCCCAGCATTTT.